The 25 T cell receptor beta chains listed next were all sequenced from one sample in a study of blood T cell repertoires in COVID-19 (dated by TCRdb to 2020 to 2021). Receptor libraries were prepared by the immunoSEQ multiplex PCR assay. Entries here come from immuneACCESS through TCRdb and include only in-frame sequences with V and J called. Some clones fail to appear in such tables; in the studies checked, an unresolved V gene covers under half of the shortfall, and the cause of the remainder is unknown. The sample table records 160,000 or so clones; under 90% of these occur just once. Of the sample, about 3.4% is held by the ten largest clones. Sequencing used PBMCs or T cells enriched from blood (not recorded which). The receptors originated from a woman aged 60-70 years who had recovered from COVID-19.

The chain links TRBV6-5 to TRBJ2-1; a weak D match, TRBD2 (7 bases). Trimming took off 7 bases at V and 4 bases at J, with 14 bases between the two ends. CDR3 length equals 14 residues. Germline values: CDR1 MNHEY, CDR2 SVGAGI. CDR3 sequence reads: CASTSGGRYNEQFF. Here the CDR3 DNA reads TGTGCCAGCACCTCGGGGGGCAGATACAATGAGCAGTTCTTC.

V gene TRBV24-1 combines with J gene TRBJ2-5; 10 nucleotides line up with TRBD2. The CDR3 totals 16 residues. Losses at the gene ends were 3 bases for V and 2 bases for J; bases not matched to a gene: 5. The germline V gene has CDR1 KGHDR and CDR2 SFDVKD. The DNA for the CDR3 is TGTGCCACCAGTGATAGTCTGACTAGCGGGCAAGAGACCCAGTACTTC. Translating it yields CATSDSLTSGQETQYF.

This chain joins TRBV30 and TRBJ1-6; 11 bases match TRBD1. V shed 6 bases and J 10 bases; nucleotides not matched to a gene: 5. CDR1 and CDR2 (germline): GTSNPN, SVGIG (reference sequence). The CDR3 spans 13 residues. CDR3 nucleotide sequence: TGTGCCTGCGGACAGGGGGCAAGATCACCCCTCCACTTT. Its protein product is CACGQGARSPLHF.

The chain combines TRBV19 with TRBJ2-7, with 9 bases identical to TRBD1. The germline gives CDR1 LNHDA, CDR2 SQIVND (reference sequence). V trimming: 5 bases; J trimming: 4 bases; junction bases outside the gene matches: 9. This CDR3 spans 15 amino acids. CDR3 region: CASSGQTGGQYEQYF. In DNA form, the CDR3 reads TGTGCCAGTAGTGGCCAGACAGGGGGACAATACGAGCAGTACTTC.

The CDR3 spells CASSRTGGFTNYGYTF. The DNA for the CDR3 is TGTGCCAGCAGCCGAACAGGGGGCTTTACTAACTATGGCTACACCTTC. V usage is TRBV3-1 (or the pseudogene TRBV3-2) and J usage is TRBJ1-2; TRBD1 agrees at 9 bases. CDR3 length: 16 residues. J was trimmed by 0 bases and V by 4 bases; bases with no gene match: 6. Germline-derived CDR1 and CDR2 are LGHDT and YNNKEL (reference sequence).

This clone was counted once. The CDR3 loop is CASSLADTISYNEQFF. The CDR3 bases are TGTGCCAGCAGCTTAGCGGACACGATCTCCTACAATGAGCAGTTCTTC. V usage is TRBV7-2 and J usage is TRBJ2-1; D possibly corresponds to TRBD1 (5 bases). The ends were cut back, 0 bases at V and 0 bases at J, with 9 bases in the middle. CDR1 is SGHTA and CDR2 is FQGNSA in the germline V gene. This CDR3 is built from 16 residues.

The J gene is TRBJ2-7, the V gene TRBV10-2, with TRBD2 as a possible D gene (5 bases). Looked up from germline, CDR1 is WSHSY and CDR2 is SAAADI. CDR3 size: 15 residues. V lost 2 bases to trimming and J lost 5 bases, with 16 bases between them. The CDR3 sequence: CASSERLARLDEQYF. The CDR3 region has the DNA TGCGCCAGCAGTGAGAGGCTAGCAAGGCTCGACGAGCAGTACTTC.

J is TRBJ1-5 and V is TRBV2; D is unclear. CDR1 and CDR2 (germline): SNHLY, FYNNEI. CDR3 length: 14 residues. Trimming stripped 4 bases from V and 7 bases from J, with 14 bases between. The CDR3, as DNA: TGTGCCAGCAGTGTATCCGAGATTTGGCAGCCCCAGCATTTT. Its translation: CASSVSEIWQPQHF.

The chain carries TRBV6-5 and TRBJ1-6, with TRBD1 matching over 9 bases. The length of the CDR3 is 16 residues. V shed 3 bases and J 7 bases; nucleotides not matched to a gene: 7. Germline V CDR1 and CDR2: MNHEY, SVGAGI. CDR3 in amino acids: CASSYSGTGLNSPLHF. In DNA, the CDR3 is TGTGCCAGCAGTTATTCCGGGACAGGGCTCAATTCACCCCTCCACTTT.

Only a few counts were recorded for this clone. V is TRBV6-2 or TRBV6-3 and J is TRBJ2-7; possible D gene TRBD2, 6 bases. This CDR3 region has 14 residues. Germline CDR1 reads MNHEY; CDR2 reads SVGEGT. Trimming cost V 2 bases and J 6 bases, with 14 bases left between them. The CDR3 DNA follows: TGTGCCAGCAGTTACCCCTCCGCGGGGTCCGAGCAGTACTTC. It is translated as CASSYPSAGSEQYF.

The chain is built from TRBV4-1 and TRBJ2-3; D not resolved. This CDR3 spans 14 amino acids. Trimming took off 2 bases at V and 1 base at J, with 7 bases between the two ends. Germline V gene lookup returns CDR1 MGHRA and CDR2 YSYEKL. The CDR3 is CASSQIEGTDTQYF. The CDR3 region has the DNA TGCGCCAGCAGCCAAATTGAGGGCACAGATACGCAGTATTTT.

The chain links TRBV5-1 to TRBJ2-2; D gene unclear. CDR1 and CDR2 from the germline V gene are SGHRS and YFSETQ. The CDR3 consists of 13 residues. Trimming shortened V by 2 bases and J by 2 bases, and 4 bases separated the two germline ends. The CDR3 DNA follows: TGCGCCAGCAGCTTTGGCAACACCGGGGAGCTGTTTTTT. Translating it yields CASSFGNTGELFF.

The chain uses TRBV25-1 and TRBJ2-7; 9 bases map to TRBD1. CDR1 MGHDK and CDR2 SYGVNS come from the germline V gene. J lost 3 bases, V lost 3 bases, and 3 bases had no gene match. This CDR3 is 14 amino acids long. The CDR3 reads CASSEGQGNYEQYF. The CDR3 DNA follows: TGTGCCAGCAGTGAGGGACAGGGTAACTACGAGCAGTACTTC.

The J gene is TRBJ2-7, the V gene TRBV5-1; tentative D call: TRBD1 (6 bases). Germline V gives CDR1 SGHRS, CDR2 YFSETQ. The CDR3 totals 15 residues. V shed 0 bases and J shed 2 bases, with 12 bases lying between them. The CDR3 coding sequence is TGCGCCAGCAGCTTGGAGCCGGGACAAACCTACGAGCAGTACTTC. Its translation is CASSLEPGQTYEQYF.

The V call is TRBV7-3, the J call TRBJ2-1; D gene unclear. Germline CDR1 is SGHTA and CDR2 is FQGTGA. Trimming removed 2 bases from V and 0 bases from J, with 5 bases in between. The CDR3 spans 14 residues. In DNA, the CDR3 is TGTGCCAGCAGCTTATTCGGCTCCTACAATGAGCAGTTCTTC. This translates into CASSLFGSYNEQFF.

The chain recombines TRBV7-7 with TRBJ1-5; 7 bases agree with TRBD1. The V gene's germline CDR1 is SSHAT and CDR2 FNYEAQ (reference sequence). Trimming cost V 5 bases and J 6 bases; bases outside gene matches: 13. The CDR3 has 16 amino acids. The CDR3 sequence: CASSTDRQGCSQPQHF. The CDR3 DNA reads TGTGCCAGCAGCACCGATCGACAGGGATGTAGTCAGCCCCAGCATTTT.

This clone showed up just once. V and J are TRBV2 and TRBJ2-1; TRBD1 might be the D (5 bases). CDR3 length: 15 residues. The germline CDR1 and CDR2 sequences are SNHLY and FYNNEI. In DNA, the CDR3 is TGTGCAGAAGGGGTTAGCAGGGCATCCTACAATGAGCAGTTCTTC. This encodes CAEGVSRASYNEQFF.

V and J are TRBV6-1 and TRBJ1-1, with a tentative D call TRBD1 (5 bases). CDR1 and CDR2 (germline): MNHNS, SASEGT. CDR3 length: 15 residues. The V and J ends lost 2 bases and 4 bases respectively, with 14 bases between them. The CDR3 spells CASSEPRVGSTEAFF. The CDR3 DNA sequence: TGTGCCAGCAGTGAACCCAGGGTGGGTAGCACTGAAGCTTTCTTT.

Here the CDR3 DNA reads TGTGCTAGTGGCCTGACAGGGGAGGTGGGTACTGAAGCTTTCTTT. This translates into CASGLTGEVGTEAFF. The rearrangement joins TRBV12-5 to TRBJ1-1; TRBD1 matches 8 bases. The V gene end was trimmed by 6 bases and the J gene end by 5 bases; junction bases not matched to a gene: 11. This CDR3 comprises 15 residues. CDR1 and CDR2 (germline): LGHNT, FRNRAP.

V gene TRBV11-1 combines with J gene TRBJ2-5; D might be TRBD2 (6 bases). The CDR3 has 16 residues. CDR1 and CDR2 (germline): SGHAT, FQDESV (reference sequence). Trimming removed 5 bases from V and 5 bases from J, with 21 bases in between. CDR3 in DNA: TGTGCCAGCAGCCGCAGGTCGGGACTCGTGAGGGAGACCCAGTACTTC. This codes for CASSRRSGLVRETQYF.

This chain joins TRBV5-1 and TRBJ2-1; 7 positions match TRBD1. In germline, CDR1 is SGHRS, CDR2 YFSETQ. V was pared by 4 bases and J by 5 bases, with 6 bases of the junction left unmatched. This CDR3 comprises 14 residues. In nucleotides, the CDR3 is TGCGCCAGCAGCGACCTACAGGGGAACAATGAGCAGTTCTTC. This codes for CASSDLQGNNEQFF.

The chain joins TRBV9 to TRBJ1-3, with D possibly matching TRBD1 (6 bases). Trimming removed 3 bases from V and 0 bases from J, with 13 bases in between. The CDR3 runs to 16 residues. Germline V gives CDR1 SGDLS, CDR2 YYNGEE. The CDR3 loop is CASSANRVDSGNTIYF. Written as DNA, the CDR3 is TGTGCCAGCAGCGCCAACAGGGTCGACTCTGGAAACACCATATATTTT.

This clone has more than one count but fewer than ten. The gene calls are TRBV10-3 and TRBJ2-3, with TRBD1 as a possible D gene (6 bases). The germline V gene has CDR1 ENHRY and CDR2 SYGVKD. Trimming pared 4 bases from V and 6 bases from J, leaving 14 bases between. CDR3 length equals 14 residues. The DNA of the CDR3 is TGTGCCATCAGTGTGTCAACCCAGGGGGATACGCAGTATTTT. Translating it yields CAISVSTQGDTQYF.

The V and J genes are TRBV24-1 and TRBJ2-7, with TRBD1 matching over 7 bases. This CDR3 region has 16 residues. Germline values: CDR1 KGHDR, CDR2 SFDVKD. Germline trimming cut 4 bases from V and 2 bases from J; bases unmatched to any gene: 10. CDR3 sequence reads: CATSDPRTGPPYEQYF. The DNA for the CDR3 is TGTGCCACCAGTGACCCAAGGACAGGCCCGCCCTACGAGCAGTACTTC.

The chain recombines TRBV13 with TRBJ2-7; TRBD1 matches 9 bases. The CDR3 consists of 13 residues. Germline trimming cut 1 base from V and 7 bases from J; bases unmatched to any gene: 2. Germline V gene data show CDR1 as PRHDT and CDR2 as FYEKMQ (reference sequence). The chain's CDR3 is CASSLATGGEQYF. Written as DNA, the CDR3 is TGTGCCAGCAGCTTAGCGACAGGGGGTGAGCAGTACTTC.